The clone carrying this T cell receptor (beta chain) has just a few counts. What it binds is unknown. Documented treatment: some 20 received Ad26.COV2.S at low or high dose, single or two shots; about 5 received placebo; per-sample allocation not given. Material that was analyzed had been drawn on day 63 after the first vaccine or placebo injection. Germline values: CDR1 SGHTA, CDR2 FQGNSA. The CDR3 length is 12 residues. V was cut by 4 bases and J by 8 bases, with 9 bases left in between. Clones were sequenced by immunoSEQ multiplex PCR, and TCRdb holds only the in-frame ones, with some missing. The sample holds 400,000 to 450,000 clones, 75% to 95% seen once. The data belong to a study of Ad26.COV2.S vaccination and SARS-CoV-2 variants. Findings of the study overall: Vaccine recipients surpassed placebo recipients in spike-specific TCR breadth.

This chain joins TRBV7-2 and TRBJ2-1; D perhaps matches TRBD1 (5 bases). This receptor was obtained from a person aged 18-60 years who received the Ad26.COV2.S COVID-19 vaccine or a placebo. The sample in question was peripheral blood, obtained in a trial of Ad26.COV2.S vaccine versus placebo. CDR3 protein: CASSYLGDEQFF. The CDR3 DNA is TGTGCCAGCAGCTACCTAGGGGATGAGCAGTTCTTC.